This TCR beta chain was profiled in a study of regulatory T cells in long-lasting Graves disease. Study-wide findings and caveats: Patients with persistent disease shared under 3,500 public clonotypes, outpacing the roughly 970 shared by new patients.

Investigators prepared the TCR beta libraries by applying iRepertoire HTBI primers and Arm-PCR of CDR3 regions. From the multiplex PCR reads, TCRdb called clonotypes with MiXCR, one entry per CDR3 protein. The sample has about 450,000 distinct CDR3 sequences; 13% to 15% are singletons. The sample holds a few counts of this clonotype. Antigen unknown. The time point here: newly diagnosed GD, antithyroid drugs for less than 3 months. PBMCs were the source of the RNA used for TCR sequencing. Patients came from an endocrinology department in Xi'an, China. The CDR3 covers 13 residues. Per the germline V gene, CDR1 is LNHNV and CDR2 is YYDKDF (reference sequence). Trimming left V 6 bases short and J 7 bases short, with 16 bases between. These data are also associated with another study on T cells in Graves' hyperthyroidism and ophthalmopathy. This second report adds: Stable Graves' hyperthyroidism meant no ophthalmopathy progression within 18 months. A first-round RT-PCR of the TCR CDR3 used the HTBI primer set.

Sequencing used peripheral blood mononuclear cells (PBMCs), obtained at new diagnosis, from a patient treated with antithyroid drugs. The TCR sequence derives from a woman aged 45-59 years with Graves disease. This rearrangement joins TRBV15 to TRBJ2-7; either TRBD1 or TRBD2 may fit D (5 bases each). CDR3 sequence (DNA): TGTGCCACCAGGGACCCGGGGCTGGGGGAGCAGTACTTC. Residues: CATRDPGLGEQYF.